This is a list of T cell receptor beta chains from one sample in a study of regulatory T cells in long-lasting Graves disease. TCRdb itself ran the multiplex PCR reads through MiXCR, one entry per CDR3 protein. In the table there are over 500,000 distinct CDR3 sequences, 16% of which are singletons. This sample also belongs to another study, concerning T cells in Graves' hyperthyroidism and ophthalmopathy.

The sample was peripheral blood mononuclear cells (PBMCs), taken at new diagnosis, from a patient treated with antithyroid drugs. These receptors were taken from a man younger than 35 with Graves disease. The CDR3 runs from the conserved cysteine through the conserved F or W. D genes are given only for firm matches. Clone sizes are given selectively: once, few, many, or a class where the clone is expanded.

CDR3 DNA: TGCGCCAGCAGCTTCCCCCAACCGGGACTAGCGGGAACCACAGATACGCAGTATTTT
CDR3 protein: CASSFPQPGLAGTTDTQYF
J gene: TRBJ2-3
V gene: TRBV5-1
clone size: many
D gene: TRBD2

CDR3 DNA: TGTGCCAGCAGTTTAGCGGGAACCCTCTACGAGCAGTACTTC
CDR3 protein: CASSLAGTLYEQYF
J gene: TRBJ2-7
V gene: TRBV27
clone size: many
D gene: -

CDR3 DNA: TGCAGCGTCATACCATGGACAGGGGACTCCTACGAGCAGTACTTC
CDR3 protein: CSVIPWTGDSYEQYF
J gene: TRBJ2-7
V gene: TRBV29-1
clone size: many
D gene: TRBD1

CDR3 DNA: TGTGCCAGCTCGCCTTGGTTCAATAATTCACCCCTCCACTTT
CDR3 protein: CASSPWFNNSPLHF
J gene: TRBJ1-6
V gene: TRBV7-9
clone size: -
D gene: -

CDR3 DNA: TGCAGCGTTGAACAGATCGGAGGCAACACAGATACGCAGTATTTT
CDR3 protein: CSVEQIGGNTDTQYF
J gene: TRBJ2-3
V gene: TRBV29-1
clone size: many
D gene: -

CDR3 DNA: TGCAGTGCTAGAGATCGGCTAGCTCGCTACGAGCAGTACTTC
CDR3 protein: CSARDRLARYEQYF
J gene: TRBJ2-7
V gene: TRBV20-1
clone size: many
D gene: -

CDR3 DNA: TGCGCCAGCAGCTTGGGCCAGGGGGAAGGTCAGCCCCAGCATTTT
CDR3 protein: CASSLGQGEGQPQHF
J gene: TRBJ1-5
V gene: TRBV5-1
clone size: many
D gene: TRBD1

CDR3 DNA: TGTGCCAGCAGTTTACGGCGGGAGGGGTACAATGAGCAGTTCTTC
CDR3 protein: CASSLRREGYNEQFF
J gene: TRBJ2-1
V gene: TRBV12-3/TRBV12-4
clone size: many
D gene: TRBD2

CDR3 DNA: TGTGCCAGCAGTTTCCCGGGGGCCGAGCAGTACTTC
CDR3 protein: CASSFPGAEQYF
J gene: TRBJ2-7
V gene: TRBV12-3/TRBV12-4
clone size: many
D gene: -

CDR3 DNA: TGTGCCAGCAGTTACTCGCTAGCGGGAGTTCGCGAGCAGTACTTC
CDR3 protein: CASSYSLAGVREQYF
J gene: TRBJ2-7
V gene: TRBV6-5
clone size: many
D gene: TRBD2

CDR3 DNA: TGTGCCAGCAGTTACTCGTGGCTAGCGGGAGAAACAGATACGCAGTATTTT
CDR3 protein: CASSYSWLAGETDTQYF
J gene: TRBJ2-3
V gene: TRBV6-2/TRBV6-3
clone size: many
D gene: TRBD2